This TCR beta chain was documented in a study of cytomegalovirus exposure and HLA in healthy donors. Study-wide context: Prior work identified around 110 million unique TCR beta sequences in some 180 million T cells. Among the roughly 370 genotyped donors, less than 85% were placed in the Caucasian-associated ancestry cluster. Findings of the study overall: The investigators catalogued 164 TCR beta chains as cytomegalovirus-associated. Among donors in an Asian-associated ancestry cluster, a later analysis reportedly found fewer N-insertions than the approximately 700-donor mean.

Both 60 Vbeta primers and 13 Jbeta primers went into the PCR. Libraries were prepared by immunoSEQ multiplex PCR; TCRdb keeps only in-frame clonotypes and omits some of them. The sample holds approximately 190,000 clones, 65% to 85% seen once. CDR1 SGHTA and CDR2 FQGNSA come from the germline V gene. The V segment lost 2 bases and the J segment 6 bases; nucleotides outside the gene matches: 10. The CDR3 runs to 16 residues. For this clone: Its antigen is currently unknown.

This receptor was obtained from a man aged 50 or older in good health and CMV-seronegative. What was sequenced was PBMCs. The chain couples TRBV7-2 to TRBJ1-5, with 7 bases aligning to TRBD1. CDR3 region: CASSLLGQGGGQPQHF. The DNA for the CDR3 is TGTGCCAGCAGCTTACTGGGGCAGGGGGGAGGTCAGCCCCAGCATTTT.